One sample yielded the 19 T cell receptor beta chains listed below, sequenced in a study of T cell repertoires in cytomegalovirus infection. For these TCRs, the target antigens are not known. TCRdb processed the reads anew with MiXCR; each CDR3 protein has one entry. This table has 900,000 to 950,000 distinct CDR3 sequences, more than 25% appearing once. The sample in question was cultured CD8+ T cells from PBMCs, obtained from culture after CMV antigen stimulation. The receptors come from a human donor in good health (CMV status not recorded). Some clones in this sample may be carry-over from other donors' samples.

In its sample, this clonotype was seen a few times. This chain joins TRBV27 and TRBJ2-3; the match to TRBD2 covers 7 bases. Germline values: CDR1 MNHEY, CDR2 SMNVEV (reference sequence). The CDR3 contains 16 residues. Germline trimming cut 6 bases from V and 0 bases from J; bases unmatched to any gene: 9. For the CDR3, the DNA is TGTGCCAGCAGCCGGACTAGTCCTCCTAGCACAGATACGCAGTATTTT. Translated, it gives CASSRTSPPSTDTQYF.

This clonotype has more than one count but fewer than ten. CDR3 DNA sequence: TGTGCCAGCAGAAAAGGGGGCGAGGCTTTCTTT. Encoded protein: CASRKGGEAFF. The chain employs TRBV7-9 and TRBJ1-1; 7 bases line up with TRBD1. Germline assignment: CDR1 SEHNR and CDR2 FQNEAQ (reference sequence). The CDR3 is 11 residues long. J was trimmed by 11 bases and V by 6 bases; bases with no gene match: 6. Looking up the rest from reference TRBV7-9 and TRBJ1-1 gives the full variable domain: DTGVSQNPRHKITKRGQNVTFRCDPISEHNRLYWYRQTLGQGPEFLTYFQNEAQLEKSRLLSDRFSAERPKGSFSTLEIQRTEQGDSAMYLCASRKGGEAFFGQGTRLTVV.

This chain uses TRBV10-3 with TRBJ1-2; D is ambiguous. V lost 7 bases to trimming and J lost 7 bases, with 10 bases between them. The CDR3 consists of 11 residues. Germline V CDR1 and CDR2: ENHRY, SYGVKD. The CDR3 sequence is CAITSPSGYTF. CDR3 DNA: TGTGCCATCACCAGCCCGAGTGGCTACACCTTC.

This clonotype was seen many times. The V call is TRBV7-2, the J call TRBJ2-2, with TRBD2 identical over 8 bases. Per the germline V gene, CDR1 is SGHTA and CDR2 is FQGNSA. CDR3 length: 18 amino acids. V lost 2 bases to trimming and J lost 1 base; unmatched junction nucleotides: 9. The CDR3 is CASSLKRRGVLNTGELFF. DNA of the CDR3: TGTGCCAGCAGCTTAAAGAGGCGGGGGGTCTTGAACACCGGGGAGCTGTTTTTT.

Details on this clonotype: One end of the junction is discordant with germline, which a read error may explain. The chain carries TRBV19 and TRBJ2-1, with D possibly matching TRBD1 (5 bases). CDR3 length: 12 residues. Germline V lookup: CDR1 LNHDA, CDR2 SQIVND (reference sequence). This CDR3 is CASSIGARWQFF. CDR3 in DNA: TGTGCTAGTAGTATAGGGGCCAGGTGGCAGTTCTTC.

This chain joins TRBV18 and TRBJ2-3, with D possibly TRBD2 on 5 matching bases. CDR3 length: 13 residues. Germline CDR1 reads KGHSH; CDR2 reads LQKENI. V lost 6 bases and J lost 4, with 11 bases in between. The CDR3 is CASSPLRADTQYF. CDR3 DNA: TGTGCCAGCTCCCCCTTGAGGGCAGATACGCAGTATTTT.

CDR3 residues: CASSSAIGGAQEQYF. The CDR3 nucleotides read TGTGCCAGCAGCTCGGCCATCGGGGGGGCTCAAGAGCAGTACTTC. The chain couples TRBV11-2 to TRBJ2-7, with 8 bases that match TRBD2. In germline, CDR1 is SGHAT, CDR2 FQNNGV. J was trimmed by 7 bases and V by 4 bases; bases with no gene match: 12. This CDR3 contains 15 residues. Using reference TRBV11-2 and TRBJ2-7 for the parts outside the CDR3, the full variable domain is EAGVAQSPRYKIIEKRQSVAFWCNPISGHATLYWYQQILGQGPKLLIQFQNNGVVDDSQLPKDRFSAERLKGVDSTLKIQPAKLEDSAVYLCASSSAIGGAQEQYFGPGTRLTVT.

This clonotype was observed many times. The V and J genes are TRBV6-1 and TRBJ2-7, with 8 bases aligning to TRBD1. This CDR3 comprises 15 residues. V was pared by 5 bases and J by 3 bases, with 9 bases of the junction left unmatched. Germline CDR1 reads MNHNS; CDR2 reads SASEGT. CDR3 amino acids: CASSFWTGSSYEQYF. DNA of the CDR3: TGTGCCAGCAGTTTTTGGACAGGGTCGAGCTACGAGCAGTACTTC.

The chain recombines TRBV19 with TRBJ1-5; a weak D match, TRBD1 (5 bases). This CDR3 contains 15 residues. CDR1 and CDR2 (germline): LNHDA, SQIVND (reference sequence). The V and J ends lost 1 base and 4 bases respectively, with 11 bases between them. CDR3 nucleotides: TGTGCCAGTAGTATAGTAAGGGACTGGAATCAGCCCCAGCATTTT. Protein product: CASSIVRDWNQPQHF.

This chain links TRBV6-5 with TRBJ2-5; tentative D call: TRBD2 (5 bases). This CDR3 has 15 amino acids. The germline V gene has CDR1 MNHEY and CDR2 SVGAGI. The V end lost 7 bases, the J end lost 0 bases, and 15 bases lay between the germline ends. CDR3 protein: CASTLGRGNQETQYF. The CDR3 DNA reads TGTGCCAGCACTCTAGGGAGAGGGAACCAAGAGACCCAGTACTTC.

Only a few counts were recorded for this clonotype. This chain uses TRBV28 with TRBJ1-1; no clear D. Germline lookup yields CDR1 MDHEN and CDR2 SYDVKM. The V and J ends lost 5 bases and 0 bases respectively, with 16 bases between them. There are 16 residues in the CDR3. The CDR3 region has the DNA TGTGCCAGCAGTCCAACCCTGGGGATTATGAACACTGAAGCTTTCTTT. Translation: CASSPTLGIMNTEAFF. Looking up the rest from reference TRBV28 and TRBJ1-1 gives the full variable domain: DVKVTQSSRYLVKRTGEKVFLECVQDMDHENMFWYRQDPGLGLRLIYFSYDVKMKEKGDIPEGYSVSREKKERFSLILESASTNQTSMYLCASSPTLGIMNTEAFFGQGTRLTVV.

This clonotype was seen repeatedly, ten times or more. The chain carries TRBV4-1 and TRBJ2-7; no reliable D call. V shed 2 bases and J shed 5 bases, with 16 bases lying between them. Germline-derived CDR1 and CDR2 are MGHRA and YSYEKL. The length of the CDR3 is 15 residues. CDR3 nucleotides: TGCGCCAGCAGCCAAAGGCCTTCACCCCTCGACGAGCAGTACTTC. This gives the protein CASSQRPSPLDEQYF.

This clonotype turned up a few times. V gene TRBV5-4 combines with J gene TRBJ1-2; 10 nucleotides agree with TRBD1. After removal of 4 bases from V and 4 bases from J, the junction contained 7 bases not matched to a gene. This CDR3 spans 15 amino acids. Germline V gene lookup returns CDR1 SGHNT and CDR2 YYREEE (reference sequence). CDR3 sequence (DNA): TGTGCCAGCAGCATATCGGGACAGGGGATCTATGGCTACACCTTC. Protein product: CASSISGQGIYGYTF. The full variable domain, its missing parts supplied by reference TRBV5-4 and TRBJ1-2, is ETGVTQSPTHLIKTRGQQVTLRCSSQSGHNTVSWYQQALGQGPQFIFQYYREEENGRGNFPPRFSGLQFPNYSSELNVNALELDDSALYLCASSISGQGIYGYTFGSGTRLTVV.

This clonotype was detected many times. This chain links TRBV5-5 with TRBJ2-7; the D gene is possibly TRBD2 (6 bases). Germline CDR1 SGHKS, CDR2 YYEKEE (reference sequence). This CDR3 is built from 19 residues. The V and J ends lost 1 base and 3 bases respectively, with 26 bases between them. CDR3 in amino acids: CASSLSGPRRLATFYEQYV. The CDR3 region has the DNA TGTGCCAGCAGCTTGTCCGGGCCAAGGAGGCTAGCGACTTTCTACGAGCAGTACGTC.

The table lists this clonotype with a few counts. The chain couples TRBV19 to TRBJ1-1; D not resolved. Trimming took 3 bases from V and 8 from J, leaving 16 bases between them. This CDR3 has 14 amino acids. Germline-derived CDR1 and CDR2 are LNHDA and SQIVND (reference sequence). CDR3 in amino acids: CASSIPGEGREAFF. The CDR3 DNA reads as TGTGCCAGTAGTATCCCTGGCGAGGGCAGGGAAGCTTTCTTT. Full variable domain (missing parts from reference TRBV19 and TRBJ1-1): DGGITQSPKYLFRKEGQNVTLSCEQNLNHDAMYWYRQDPGQGLRLIYYSQIVNDFQKGDIAEGYSVSREKKESFPLTVTSAQKNPTAFYLCASSIPGEGREAFFGQGTRLTVV.

The rearrangement joins TRBV6-6 to TRBJ1-2, with unresolved D. Trimming removed 8 bases at V and 3 bases at J, with 13 bases between. Germline V lookup: CDR1 MNHNY, CDR2 SVGAGI (reference sequence). CDR3 length: 13 residues. CDR3 sequence (DNA): TGTGCCAGCGGAAGGCCTAGCTACTATGGCTACACCTTC. Translation gives CASGRPSYYGYTF.

The V and J genes are TRBV19 and TRBJ1-1; D is unresolved. The germline V gene has CDR1 LNHDA and CDR2 SQIVND (reference sequence). V lost 6 bases and J lost 0, with 14 bases in between. This CDR3 region has 15 residues. The CDR3 DNA sequence: TGTGCCAGTAGAGAAATTAGCGGCGTGAACACTGAAGCTTTCTTT. This codes for CASREISGVNTEAFF.

The chain links TRBV2 to TRBJ1-6, with D unresolved. This CDR3 is 12 amino acids long. The ends were cut back, 6 bases at V and 9 bases at J, with 9 bases in the middle. Germline V CDR1 and CDR2: SNHLY, FYNNEI. The CDR3 DNA reads as TGTGCCAGCAGACGACTGGGTTCACCCCTCCACTTT. It encodes CASRRLGSPLHF. The full variable domain, its missing parts supplied by reference TRBV2 and TRBJ1-6, is EPEVTQTPSHQVTQMGQEVILRCVPISNHLYFYWYRQILGQKVEFLVSFYNNEISEKSEIFDDQFSVERPDGSNFTLKIRSTKLEDSAMYFCASRRLGSPLHFGNGTRLTVT.

The gene calls are TRBV2 and TRBJ2-6; 7 bases are shared with TRBD2. V lost 6 bases, J lost 0 bases, and 11 bases stayed unmatched. The CDR3 is 18 amino acids. Germline V lookup: CDR1 SNHLY, CDR2 FYNNEI. CDR3 in amino acids: CASSDPRGGLSGANVLTF. Written as DNA, the CDR3 is TGTGCCAGCAGCGATCCAAGGGGAGGGCTCTCTGGGGCCAACGTCCTGACTTTC.